This T cell receptor beta chain was captured in a study of blood T cell repertoires in COVID-19 (dated by TCRdb to 2019 to 2021). For context, the study as a whole: Samples covering the acute and convalescent phases of COVID-19 were provided by collaborators in the United States, Italy and Spain. The material from the prospective study consisted of cDNA or gDNA derived from T cells, B-cell-depleted T cells, or PBMCs. The dataset comprised deeply sampled blood TCRbeta repertoires from subjects exposed to, actively infected with, or recovered from COVID-19. The repertoires were made available in a free public database intended to serve as a resource for research on the immune response to SARS-CoV-2. Samples were obtained from the ongoing ImmuneRACE study (first 160 participants) and from over 1,000 subjects provided by 6 global collaborators. The sample metadata nearly always contained a de-identified subject ID, COVID-19 status, age in years and sex. Where available, HLA class I and class II types were taken from metadata supplied by the sample provider and were not determined by assay-based typing.

The immunoSEQ Assay, a bias-controlled multiplex PCR, was used to amplify TCRbeta CDR3 regions from genomic DNA. The paper's data handling went like this. Nucleated cell counts per sample were estimated from amplification of reference gene primers within the assay. To quantify the absolute abundance of each unique TCRbeta CDR3 rearrangement, sequence reads were collapsed and filtered. For each sample, productive Simpson clonality was calculated as the square root of Simpson's diversity index over productive rearrangements. This immuneACCESS table, as held by TCRdb, lists in-frame sequences with V and J called but not all clones. Of the missing ones, under half trace to an unresolved V gene in checked studies; the others have no known cause. V and J calls and clone size follow that table, whereas D and trimming were derived from the DNA. The sample has over 35,000 clones on record, 55% to 75% of them singletons. In total, the top ten clones hold 6.2% of the sample.

This clone came up a few times. Its antigen remains undetermined. Base quality data are lacking; no much larger clone is found one base away. Findings and caveats that apply to the study as a whole: How much clinical and demographic metadata was included differed by source and by participant, and the metadata was provided uncurated.

The collaborating institutions used their own protocols to collect whole blood in K2EDTA tubes. For TCRbeta analysis, collaborators shipped samples as frozen whole blood, isolated PBMCs, or DNA extracted from either of those sample types. CDR1 and CDR2 (LGHDT, YNNKEL) derive from the germline V gene (reference sequence). CDR3 length: 14 amino acids, cysteine to phenylalanine. Only the CDR3 region is kept as DNA, spanning 42 bases read in frame from base 1. V is cut by 4 bases and J by 6 bases, and the space between the germline ends is 13 bases. The chain links TRBV3-1 (or the pseudogene TRBV3-2) with TRBJ1-5, with the D gene uncertain. Sequenced sample: peripheral blood. The source of this sequence is a man older than 75 with acute or convalescent COVID-19. The DNA reads TGTGCCAGCAGCCGTTCGACACGAATTCAGCCCCAGCATTTT. Translation gives CASSRSTRIQPQHF.